The clone carrying this T cell receptor beta chain was counted only a few times. Its specificity is not known. The sample comes from a study of cytomegalovirus exposure and HLA in healthy donors. Study-level points and caveats: Cytomegalovirus status was reportedly diagnosed by the classifier with high sensitivity and specificity.

V lost 6 bases, J lost 3 bases, and 14 bases lay in between. Germline V gene sequence: CDR1 MDHEN, CDR2 SYDVKM. The CDR3 totals 14 residues. PCR used 60 Vbeta primers and 13 Jbeta primers. Clones were sequenced by immunoSEQ multiplex PCR, and TCRdb holds only the in-frame ones, with some missing. The repertoire holds about 210,000 clones, with 75% to 80% as singletons. Material: PBMCs. The chain employs TRBV28 and TRBJ1-2; D is undetermined. This TCR was recovered from a male donor in good health and CMV-seronegative. DNA of the CDR3: TGTGCCAGCAGGGAGAGTGGAGTCGACTATGGCTACACCTTC. Amino acid sequence: CASRESGVDYGYTF.